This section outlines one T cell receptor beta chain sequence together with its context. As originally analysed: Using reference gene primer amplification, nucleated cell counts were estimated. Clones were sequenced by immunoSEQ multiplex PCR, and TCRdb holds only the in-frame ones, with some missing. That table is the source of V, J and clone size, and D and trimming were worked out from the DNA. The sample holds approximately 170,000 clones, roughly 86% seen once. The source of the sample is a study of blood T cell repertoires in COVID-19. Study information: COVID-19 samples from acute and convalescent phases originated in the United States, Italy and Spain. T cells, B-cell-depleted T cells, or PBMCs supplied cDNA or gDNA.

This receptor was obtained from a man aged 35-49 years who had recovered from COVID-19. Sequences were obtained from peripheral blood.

Here the CDR3 reads CASSKGDNYGYTF. CDR3 sequence (DNA): TGTGCCAGCAGTAAGGGGGATAACTATGGCTACACCTTC. The chain recombines TRBV12-3 or TRBV12-4 with TRBJ1-2, with D perhaps matching TRBD1 (6 bases). This CDR3 is built from 13 residues. Trimming took 5 bases from V and 1 from J, leaving 8 bases between them.